One sample yielded the 8 T cell receptor beta chains listed below, sequenced in a study of T cells and Merkel cell carcinoma outcomes. Sequencing used immunoSEQ multiplex PCR; TCRdb keeps in-frame clones, though not all of them. The table records over 15,000 clones, roughly four fifths of them present only once. The sequenced sample consisted of tumor tissue from Merkel cell carcinoma. Receptor source: a human donor with Merkel cell carcinoma.

The gene calls are TRBV7-9 and TRBJ2-3, with D tentatively TRBD1 (5 bases). The V and J ends lost 3 bases and 2 bases respectively, with 9 bases between them. In germline, CDR1 is SEHNR, CDR2 FQNEAQ (reference sequence). The CDR3 totals 14 residues. The CDR3 DNA sequence: TGTGCCAGCAGCTTCGACAGAATCACAGATACGCAGTATTTT. Residues: CASSFDRITDTQYF.

The V call is TRBV7-9, the J call TRBJ2-1, with 7 positions matching TRBD1. Germline CDR1 is SEHNR and CDR2 is FQNEAQ (reference sequence). Trimming cost V 1 base and J 7 bases; bases outside gene matches: 7. The CDR3 sequence is 15 residues long. CDR3 DNA: TGTGCCAGCAGCTTAGGACAGGGTCTGGGTAATGAGCAGTTCTTC. Its protein is CASSLGQGLGNEQFF.

The genes are TRBV18 and TRBJ1-2; D not resolved. The CDR3 consists of 14 residues. V dropped 0 bases and J dropped 4 bases, with 9 bases sitting between them. Germline CDR1 KGHSH, CDR2 LQKENI. Here the CDR3 reads CASSPPAAAYGYTF. The CDR3 region has the DNA TGTGCCAGCTCACCACCAGCGGCAGCCTATGGCTACACCTTC.

The J gene is TRBJ2-7, the V gene TRBV7-6, with a tentative D call TRBD1 (6 bases). The CDR3 contains 14 residues. Germline V gene data show CDR1 as SGHVS and CDR2 as FNYEAQ. The V gene lost 5 bases and the J gene lost 1 base, with 12 bases spanning the gap. CDR3 sequence (DNA): TGTGCCAGCAGCCGGGACAAGGATTCCTACGAGCAGTACTTC. Translated: CASSRDKDSYEQYF.

The chain uses TRBV4-1 and TRBJ1-1; 8 bases match TRBD1. CDR1 and CDR2 from the germline V gene are MGHRA and YSYEKL. J was trimmed by 4 bases and V by 0 bases; bases with no gene match: 1. The CDR3 covers 14 residues. The CDR3 spells CASSQEDRVTEAFF. CDR3 DNA sequence: TGCGCCAGCAGCCAAGAGGACAGGGTCACTGAAGCTTTCTTT.

The chain uses TRBV18 and TRBJ2-3; the D is unclear. This CDR3 region has 14 residues. CDR1 KGHSH and CDR2 LQKENI come from the germline V gene. Trimming removed 3 bases from V and 2 bases from J, with 9 bases in between. This chain's CDR3 is CASSPVGPTDTQYF. The CDR3 DNA reads TGTGCCAGCTCACCGGTTGGCCCCACAGATACGCAGTATTTT.

The V and J genes are TRBV5-1 and TRBJ2-1, with D hard to call. Germline CDR1 and CDR2: SGHRS and YFSETQ. This CDR3 is 13 amino acids long. V was pared by 0 bases and J by 9 bases, with 10 bases between. The CDR3 DNA reads TGCGCCAGCAGCTTGGAGGCCGGTCGTGAGCAGTTCTTC. Translating gives CASSLEAGREQFF. Filled out from reference TRBV5-1 and TRBJ2-1, the complete variable domain reads KAGVTQTPRYLIKTRGQQVTLSCSPISGHRSVSWYQQTPGQGLQFLFEYFSETQRNKGNFPGRFSGRQFSNSRSEMNVSTLELGDSALYLCASSLEAGREQFFGPGTRLTVL.

The chain carries TRBV29-1 and TRBJ2-7; 9 bases are a match to TRBD1. The CDR3 loop spans 13 amino acids. Germline lookup yields CDR1 SQVTM and CDR2 ANQGSEA. J gave up 3 bases and V 6 bases, and 6 bases lay outside the gene matches. The CDR3 DNA sequence: TGCAGCGTGCCGGGACAGGGTAACTACGAGCAGTACTTC. It yields the protein CSVPGQGNYEQYF.